Here is one T cell receptor beta chain with its context. Its specificity is unknown. The data belong to a study of cytomegalovirus exposure and HLA in healthy donors. Study-wide points: Confirmation was obtained in vitro that three CMV-associated chains are specific for CMV antigens. Across donors, sequencing depth was assumed by presence/absence analyses to be roughly uniform. From TCR beta sequences, most subjects' HLA-A and HLA-B alleles were reportedly predicted accurately.

Primers for the PCR totalled 60 Vbeta and 13 Jbeta. Authors' processing steps: An analysis that came later counted approximately 76 million unique TCR beta chains, approximately 11 million shared. The assay was immunoSEQ multiplex PCR, and TCRdb's table has in-frame clones only and misses some. Clone size and V and J calls were adopted from that table, with D and trimming inferred from the DNA. The table records about 83,000 clones, roughly 76% of them present only once. There are 13 residues in the CDR3. Germline V lookup: CDR1 GTSNPN, CDR2 SVGIG (reference sequence). V lost 6 bases, J lost 5 bases, and 14 bases lay in between.

The sequencing input was PBMCs. The source of this sequence is a woman in her twenties or thirties in good health and CMV-seronegative. The rearrangement links TRBV30 to TRBJ1-5, with a possible D match to TRBD1 (5 bases). This CDR3 is CACTAGLDQPQHF. CDR3 DNA: TGTGCCTGTACGGCAGGGTTGGATCAGCCCCAGCATTTT.